These T cell receptor beta chains were read from a single sample in a study of beta chain features in type 1 diabetes. Clones were sequenced by immunoSEQ multiplex PCR, and TCRdb holds only the in-frame ones, with some missing. The data contain 680,000 or so clones, around 15% of them singletons. The specimen was naive CD4+ T cells from blood. Receptors originate from a man aged 18 to 35 in good health. Both conserved end residues are part of each CDR3. Each record gives: V gene, J gene, clone size, D gene, CDR3 DNA, CDR3 protein. D genes are given only for firm matches. Where a row states a size, it is once, few, many or the class of an expanded clone; other rows omit it.

V gene: TRBV6-5
J gene: TRBJ2-3
clone size: -
D gene: TRBD1
CDR3 DNA: TGTGCCAGCAGTTATTCGACAGGGGCCACAGATACGCAGTATTTT
CDR3 protein: CASSYSTGATDTQYF

V gene: TRBV19
J gene: TRBJ2-4
clone size: -
D gene: TRBD1
CDR3 DNA: TGTGCCAGTAGTAAAGTGGACAGGGACCAAAACATTCAGTACTTC
CDR3 protein: CASSKVDRDQNIQYF

V gene: TRBV30
J gene: TRBJ2-3
clone size: -
D gene: -
CDR3 DNA: TGTGCCTGGAGTAATACAGATACGCAGTATTTT
CDR3 protein: CAWSNTDTQYF

V gene: TRBV6-1
J gene: TRBJ1-3
clone size: -
D gene: -
CDR3 DNA: TGTGCCAGCAGTACCAGGTCTGGAAACACCATATATTTT
CDR3 protein: CASSTRSGNTIYF

V gene: TRBV6-5
J gene: TRBJ1-1
clone size: -
D gene: -
CDR3 DNA: TGTGCCAGCAGTTACCCCTACGCTGAAGCTTTCTTT
CDR3 protein: CASSYPYAEAFF

V gene: TRBV25-1
J gene: TRBJ2-1
clone size: -
D gene: -
CDR3 DNA: TGTGCCAGCAGTGAAAGGCCTCAGAGCTCCTACAATGAGCAGTTCTTC
CDR3 protein: CASSERPQSSYNEQFF

V gene: TRBV10-3
J gene: TRBJ2-7
clone size: -
D gene: TRBD1
CDR3 DNA: TGTGCCATCAGTGTAAGACAGGGGGGGTTCGACGAGCAGTACTTC
CDR3 protein: CAISVRQGGFDEQYF

V gene: TRBV23-1
J gene: TRBJ1-5
clone size: -
D gene: -
CDR3 DNA: TGCGCCAGCAGTCCTCAAGGGTTTTATAGCAATCAGCCCCAGCATTTT
CDR3 protein: CASSPQGFYSNQPQHF

V gene: TRBV7-9
J gene: TRBJ1-2
clone size: few
D gene: -
CDR3 DNA: TGTGCCAGCAGCTTGTCCGGGGGCTACACCTTC
CDR3 protein: CASSLSGGYTF

V gene: TRBV19
J gene: TRBJ2-7
clone size: few
D gene: -
CDR3 DNA: TGTGCCAGTAAAGAGGAGACACACAGAGAGTACTACGAGCAGTACTTC
CDR3 protein: CASKEETHREYYEQYF

V gene: TRBV11-3
J gene: TRBJ2-1
clone size: few
D gene: TRBD2
CDR3 DNA: TGTGCCAGCAGCTTAATCCCGGGAGGATGGAATGAGCAGTTCTTC
CDR3 protein: CASSLIPGGWNEQFF

V gene: TRBV7-2
J gene: TRBJ1-5
clone size: -
D gene: -
CDR3 DNA: TGTGCCAGCAGCCCCTATGGGGGGCCGAGCAATCAGCCCCAGCATTTT
CDR3 protein: CASSPYGGPSNQPQHF

V gene: TRBV5-8
J gene: TRBJ2-3
clone size: few
D gene: -
CDR3 DNA: TGTGCCAGCAATACAGGTGCCACAGATACGCAGTATTTT
CDR3 protein: CASNTGATDTQYF

V gene: TRBV5-4
J gene: TRBJ2-4
clone size: -
D gene: -
CDR3 DNA: TGTGCCAGCAGCTTGGCGTCGACCGGAAAGGCCAAAAACATTCAGTACTTC
CDR3 protein: CASSLASTGKAKNIQYF

V gene: TRBV7-9
J gene: TRBJ1-1
clone size: -
D gene: -
CDR3 DNA: TGTGCCAGCAGCTTAGTTGGAAGCACTGAAGCTTTCTTT
CDR3 protein: CASSLVGSTEAFF

V gene: TRBV30
J gene: TRBJ1-1
clone size: -
D gene: -
CDR3 DNA: TGTGCCTGGAGTGTGACAGCTCTGAACACTGAAGCTTTCTTT
CDR3 protein: CAWSVTALNTEAFF

V gene: TRBV5-1
J gene: TRBJ2-1
clone size: -
D gene: TRBD1
CDR3 DNA: TGCGCCAGCAGCAGGACAGGAGAGGCAGGGAATGAGCAGTTCTTC
CDR3 protein: CASSRTGEAGNEQFF

V gene: TRBV9
J gene: TRBJ2-7
clone size: few
D gene: TRBD1
CDR3 DNA: TGTGCCAGCAGCGTAGCGGGACAGGGGGCCGAGCAGTACTTC
CDR3 protein: CASSVAGQGAEQYF

V gene: TRBV2
J gene: TRBJ1-2
clone size: few
D gene: -
CDR3 DNA: TGTGCCAGCAGTCAGGGAGCTGGAGTAGCTAACTATGGCTACACCTTC
CDR3 protein: CASSQGAGVANYGYTF

V gene: TRBV5-1
J gene: TRBJ2-1
clone size: -
D gene: -
CDR3 DNA: TGCGCCAGCAGCTTGGAGGCGGGATCCTACAATGAGCAGTTCTTC
CDR3 protein: CASSLEAGSYNEQFF

V gene: TRBV5-1
J gene: TRBJ2-5
clone size: -
D gene: -
CDR3 DNA: TGCGCCAGCAGCTTGGTCTGGGACGCCAACCAAGAGACCCAGTACTTC
CDR3 protein: CASSLVWDANQETQYF

V gene: TRBV6-5
J gene: TRBJ2-3
clone size: -
D gene: TRBD2
CDR3 DNA: TGTGCCTCCAGAGATAGCGGGAGGAACACAGATACGCAGTATTTT
CDR3 protein: CASRDSGRNTDTQYF

V gene: TRBV6-6
J gene: TRBJ2-6
clone size: few
D gene: -
CDR3 DNA: TGTGCCAGCAGCCCCCCGGGGAACTCTGGGGCCAACGTCCTGACTTTC
CDR3 protein: CASSPPGNSGANVLTF

V gene: TRBV4-2
J gene: TRBJ2-7
clone size: -
D gene: TRBD2
CDR3 DNA: TGTGCCAGCAGCCAAGATGTCCTGACTAGCGGGAGGTTTGGAAGCTCCTACGAGCAGTACTTC
CDR3 protein: CASSQDVLTSGRFGSSYEQYF

V gene: TRBV5-6
J gene: TRBJ1-4
clone size: -
D gene: -
CDR3 DNA: TGTGCCAGCAGCTTGGGGAGCACGACAACTAATGAAAAACTGTTTTTT
CDR3 protein: CASSLGSTTTNEKLFF

V gene: TRBV18
J gene: TRBJ2-1
clone size: few
D gene: TRBD1
CDR3 DNA: TGTGCCAGCTCACCACCATTCGGACAGGTAGTCCTGCACGCAAATGAGCAGTTCTTC
CDR3 protein: CASSPPFGQVVLHANEQFF

V gene: TRBV21-1
J gene: TRBJ1-5
clone size: -
D gene: -
CDR3 DNA: TGTGCCACCCCGTCTCTGGGCAGGGGAGTGTATCAGCCCCAGCATTTT
CDR3 protein: CATPSLGRGVYQPQHF

V gene: TRBV9
J gene: TRBJ2-2
clone size: few
D gene: TRBD2
CDR3 DNA: TGTGCCAGCAGCGTCCCTAGCGGGAGGGCGAACACCGGGGAGCTGTTTTTT
CDR3 protein: CASSVPSGRANTGELFF

V gene: TRBV6-5
J gene: TRBJ2-3
clone size: -
D gene: -
CDR3 DNA: TGTGCCAGCAGTTCGAAGAGGGGGGAAAGTGCGCAGTATTTT
CDR3 protein: CASSSKRGESAQYF

V gene: TRBV18
J gene: TRBJ2-2
clone size: -
D gene: TRBD1
CDR3 DNA: TGTGCCAGCTCACCCAGGGACAGCTACACCGGGGAGCTGTTTTTT
CDR3 protein: CASSPRDSYTGELFF

V gene: TRBV9
J gene: TRBJ2-7
clone size: -
D gene: -
CDR3 DNA: TGTGCCAGCAGCGTAGATATGCGCGGGCAGGGAAACGAGCAGTACTTC
CDR3 protein: CASSVDMRGQGNEQYF

V gene: TRBV28
J gene: TRBJ2-7
clone size: few
D gene: TRBD1
CDR3 DNA: TGTGCCAGCAGTCCAGGACAGGGGTACCTCCTGCGTGGTTCGTTTCTCTACGAGCAGTACTTC
CDR3 protein: CASSPGQGYLLRGSFLYEQYF

V gene: TRBV7-2
J gene: TRBJ2-3
clone size: -
D gene: TRBD2
CDR3 DNA: TGTGCCAGCAGCTTAGGGCTAGCGGGGGAGGAGCAGTATTTT
CDR3 protein: CASSLGLAGEEQYF

V gene: TRBV7-9
J gene: TRBJ1-1
clone size: few
D gene: -
CDR3 DNA: TGTGCCAGCAGCTTAGCAGACGGGGGGAACACTGAAGCTTTCTTT
CDR3 protein: CASSLADGGNTEAFF

V gene: TRBV5-1
J gene: TRBJ2-7
clone size: -
D gene: TRBD2
CDR3 DNA: TGCGCCAGCAGCTTGGGGCTAGCGGAACACGAGCAGTACTTC
CDR3 protein: CASSLGLAEHEQYF

V gene: TRBV7-2
J gene: TRBJ1-2
clone size: few
D gene: -
CDR3 DNA: TGTGCCAGCAGCTTAGTTGGCAGCGCCGGGAACTATGGCTACACCTTC
CDR3 protein: CASSLVGSAGNYGYTF

V gene: TRBV19
J gene: TRBJ2-5
clone size: -
D gene: TRBD1
CDR3 DNA: TGTGCCAGTAGTGGCGGACAGGGGATGAGTACTGAGACCCAGTACTTC
CDR3 protein: CASSGGQGMSTETQYF

V gene: TRBV2
J gene: TRBJ2-1
clone size: -
D gene: TRBD2
CDR3 DNA: TGTGCCAGCAGTGGACTAGCGGGTTCCTACAATGAGCAGTTCTTC
CDR3 protein: CASSGLAGSYNEQFF

V gene: TRBV7-8
J gene: TRBJ1-5
clone size: few
D gene: -
CDR3 DNA: TGTGCCAGCAGCTTAGGACAGAACAATCAGCCCCAGCATTTT
CDR3 protein: CASSLGQNNQPQHF